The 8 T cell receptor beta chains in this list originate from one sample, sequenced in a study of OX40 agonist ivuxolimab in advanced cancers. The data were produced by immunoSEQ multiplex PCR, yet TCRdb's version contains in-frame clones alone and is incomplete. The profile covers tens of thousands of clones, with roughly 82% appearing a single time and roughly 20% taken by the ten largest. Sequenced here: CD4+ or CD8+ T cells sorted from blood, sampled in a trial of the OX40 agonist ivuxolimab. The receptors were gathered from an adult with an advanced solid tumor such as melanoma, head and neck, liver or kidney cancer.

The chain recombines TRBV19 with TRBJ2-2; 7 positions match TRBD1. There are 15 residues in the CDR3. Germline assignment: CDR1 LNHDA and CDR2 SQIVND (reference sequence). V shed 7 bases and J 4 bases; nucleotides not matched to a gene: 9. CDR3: CASNSGTVGTGELFF. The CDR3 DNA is TGTGCCAGTAACTCCGGGACAGTCGGCACCGGGGAGCTGTTTTTT.

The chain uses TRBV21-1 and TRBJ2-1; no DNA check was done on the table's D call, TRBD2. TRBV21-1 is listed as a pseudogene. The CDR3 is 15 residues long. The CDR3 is CASSNNPGRDYEQFF. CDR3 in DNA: TGTGCCAGCAGCAATAATCCCGGCAGGGACTATGAGCAGTTCTTC.

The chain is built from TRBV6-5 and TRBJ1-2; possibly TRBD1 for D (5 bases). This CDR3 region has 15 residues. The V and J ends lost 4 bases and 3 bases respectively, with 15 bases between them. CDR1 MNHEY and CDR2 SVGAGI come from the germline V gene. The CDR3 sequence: CASSLDSSGDYGYTF. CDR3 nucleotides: TGTGCCAGCAGTTTAGACAGCTCTGGAGACTATGGCTACACCTTC.

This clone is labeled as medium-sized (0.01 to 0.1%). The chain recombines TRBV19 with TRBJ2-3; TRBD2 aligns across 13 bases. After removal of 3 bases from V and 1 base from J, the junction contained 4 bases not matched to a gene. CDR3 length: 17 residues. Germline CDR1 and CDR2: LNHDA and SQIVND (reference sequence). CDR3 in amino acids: CASSMDTSGGGTDTQYF. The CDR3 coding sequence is TGTGCCAGTAGTATGGATACTAGCGGGGGGGGCACAGATACGCAGTATTTT.

CDR3 loop: CASSLPAESTDTQYF. For the CDR3, the DNA is TGTGCCAGCAGCTTACCGGCGGAAAGCACAGATACGCAGTATTTT. The gene calls are TRBV7-3 and TRBJ2-3; unclear D gene. V shed 2 bases and J shed 0 bases, with 9 bases lying between them. Germline lookup yields CDR1 SGHTA and CDR2 FQGTGA. The CDR3 totals 15 residues.

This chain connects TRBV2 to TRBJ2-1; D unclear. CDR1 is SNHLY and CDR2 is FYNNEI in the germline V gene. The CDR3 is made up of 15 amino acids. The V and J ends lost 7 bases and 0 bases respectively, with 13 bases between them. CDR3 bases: TGTGCCAGCATTCAGCAGCCGGGCTCCTACAATGAGCAGTTCTTC. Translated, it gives CASIQQPGSYNEQFF.

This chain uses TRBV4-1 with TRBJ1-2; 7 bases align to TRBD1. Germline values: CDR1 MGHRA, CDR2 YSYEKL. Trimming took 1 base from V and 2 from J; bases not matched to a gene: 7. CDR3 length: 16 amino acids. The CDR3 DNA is TGCGCCAGCAGCCAAGGGGAGGGGGCTAGGAACTATGGCTACACCTTC. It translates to CASSQGEGARNYGYTF.

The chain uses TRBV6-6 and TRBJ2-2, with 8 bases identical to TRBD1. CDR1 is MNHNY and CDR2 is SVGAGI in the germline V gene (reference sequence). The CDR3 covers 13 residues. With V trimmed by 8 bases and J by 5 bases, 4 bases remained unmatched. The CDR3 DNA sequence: TGTGCCAGCTCACAGGGGGTTACCGGGGAGCTGTTTTTT. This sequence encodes CASSQGVTGELFF.